Below, 9 T cell receptor beta chains from the same sample are listed, as sequenced in a study of CD4+ T cells in melanoma. The table came from immunoSEQ multiplex PCR; TCRdb's copy has only in-frame clones and leaves some out. The sample comprises around 100,000 clones, roughly 90% of which are singletons, and approximately 3.5% rests with the top ten. Sequencing used peripheral blood. These receptors all come from a human donor with melanoma.

CDR3 amino acids: CASSLALTSGTQETQYF. The CDR3 bases are TGTGCCAGCAGCTTAGCGTTGACTAGCGGGACACAAGAGACCCAGTACTTC. The J gene is TRBJ2-5, the V gene TRBV7-9; TRBD2 agrees at 11 bases. V lost 0 bases, J lost 2 bases, and 5 bases stayed unmatched. Germline assignment: CDR1 SEHNR and CDR2 FQNEAQ (reference sequence). The CDR3 length is 17 residues. The whole variable domain, remainder taken from reference TRBV7-9 and TRBJ2-5, is DTGVSQNPRHKITKRGQNVTFRCDPISEHNRLYWYRQTLGQGPEFLTYFQNEAQLEKSRLLSDRFSAERPKGSFSTLEIQRTEQGDSAMYLCASSLALTSGTQETQYFGPGTRLLVL.

CDR3 sequence reads: CASSGTGGSGYTF. CDR3 nucleotide sequence: TGTGCCAGCAGCGGGACAGGGGGCTCTGGCTACACCTTC. The rearrangement links TRBV7-2 to TRBJ1-2; 12 bases match TRBD1. The germline V gene has CDR1 SGHTA and CDR2 FQGNSA. Germline trimming cut 5 bases from V and 7 bases from J; bases unmatched to any gene: 2. This CDR3 contains 13 residues.

The chain carries TRBV7-2 and TRBJ2-2, with 11 bases identical to TRBD2. CDR1 and CDR2 (germline): SGHTA, FQGNSA. V gave up 1 base and J gave up 7 bases; unmatched junction bases: 8. The CDR3 has 17 residues. The CDR3 DNA is TGTGCCAGCAGCTTAGTATTAGCGGGAGGGCCAGGCGGGGAGCTGTTTTTT. This gives the protein CASSLVLAGGPGGELFF.

V is TRBV7-2 and J is TRBJ2-5; no reliable D call. From germline, CDR1 is SGHTA and CDR2 FQGNSA. CDR3 length equals 15 residues. V was cut by 5 bases and J by 1 base, with 14 bases left in between. CDR3 in amino acids: CASSRSVGAQETQYF. The CDR3 nucleotides are TGTGCCAGCAGCCGGAGCGTGGGCGCCCAAGAGACCCAGTACTTC.

The genes are TRBV10-2 and TRBJ2-1, with TRBD2 matching over 11 bases. The V gene end was trimmed by 8 bases and the J gene end by 7 bases; junction bases not matched to a gene: 7. CDR3 length: 14 amino acids. Germline-derived CDR1 and CDR2 are WSHSY and SAAADI. This CDR3 is CASVTSGSGNEQFF. CDR3 nucleotides: TGCGCCAGCGTAACTAGCGGGAGTGGTAATGAGCAGTTCTTC.

The chain employs TRBV4-1 and TRBJ2-7; TRBD1 matches at 8 bases. Germline V gives CDR1 MGHRA, CDR2 YSYEKL. The CDR3 runs to 17 residues. Trimming at V came to 3 bases and at J to 6 bases, leaving 16 bases not matched to a gene. The CDR3 loop reads CASSHKMGDRRRVEQYF. The CDR3, as DNA: TGCGCCAGCAGCCATAAAATGGGGGACAGGAGACGAGTCGAGCAGTACTTC.

The chain couples TRBV9 to TRBJ2-3, with a possible D match to TRBD2 (5 bases). V gave up 3 bases and J gave up 3 bases, with 8 bases separating them. Germline loops: CDR1 SGDLS, CDR2 YYNGEE. The CDR3 spans 13 residues. The CDR3: CASSAGFTDTQYF. The CDR3 nucleotides are TGTGCCAGCAGCGCGGGATTTACAGATACGCAGTATTTT. The variable domain in full, with the rest retrieved from reference TRBV9 and TRBJ2-3, is DSGVTQTPKHLITATGQRVTLRCSPRSGDLSVYWYQQSLDQGLQFLIQYYNGEERAKGNILERFSAQQFPDLHSELNLSSLELGDSALYFCASSAGFTDTQYFGPGTRLTVL.

This chain connects TRBV2 to TRBJ2-5; 7 nucleotides line up with TRBD2. Trimming took 4 bases from V and 2 from J; bases not matched to a gene: 10. The CDR3 spans 16 residues. Germline V CDR1 and CDR2: SNHLY, FYNNEI. CDR3 sequence: CASSVMMLRGQETQYF. CDR3 DNA sequence: TGTGCCAGCAGTGTAATGATGTTGCGGGGGCAAGAGACCCAGTACTTC.

Written as DNA, the CDR3 is TGTGCCAGCTCACGGGTGAGCTCCTACAATGAGCAGTTCTTC. This gives the protein CASSRVSSYNEQFF. The gene calls are TRBV18 and TRBJ2-1; no reliable D call. Germline V gives CDR1 KGHSH, CDR2 LQKENI. With 4 bases removed from V and 0 bases from J, the gap between germline ends came to 7 bases. This CDR3 spans 14 amino acids.